Shown below are 27 T cell receptor beta chains from a single sample sequenced in a study of blood T cell repertoires in COVID-19. The repertoire was sequenced with immunoSEQ multiplex PCR; TCRdb's copy has only in-frame clones and lacks some. The table includes around 240,000 clones, 85% detected once. Sequenced material: peripheral blood. These receptor sequences come from a man aged 35-49 years with acute or convalescent COVID-19.

The chain links TRBV9 to TRBJ1-2, with 7 bases matching TRBD1. Germline V gives CDR1 SGDLS, CDR2 YYNGEE. V lost 3 bases, J lost 10 bases, and 6 bases stayed unmatched. This CDR3 comprises 12 residues. In DNA, the CDR3 is TGTGCCAGCAGCGAAGCCACAGGGGACTACACCTTC. Translated: CASSEATGDYTF.

The rearrangement uses TRBV3-1 (or the pseudogene TRBV3-2) and TRBJ1-1; 7 positions agree with TRBD1. The germline V gene encodes CDR1 LGHDT and CDR2 YNNKEL (reference sequence). CDR3 length equals 16 residues. The ends lost 4 bases at V and 1 base at J; junction bases unmatched: 9. The CDR3 nucleotides are TGTGCCAGCAGCCCACTTCCGGGACAGCCGAACACTGAAGCTTTCTTT. This codes for CASSPLPGQPNTEAFF.

The CDR3, as DNA: TGTGCCAGCAGAGGTCGACACGAAAAACTGTTTTTT. Translated: CASRGRHEKLFF. The rearrangement links TRBV12-3 or TRBV12-4 to TRBJ1-4, with unresolved D. This CDR3 spans 12 amino acids. Trimming pared 6 bases from V and 8 bases from J, leaving 10 bases between.

The chain carries TRBV4-1 and TRBJ2-2; 9 bases line up with TRBD1. The CDR3 is 18 amino acids. V gave up 0 bases and J gave up 3 bases; unmatched junction bases: 8. Germline V gene data show CDR1 as MGHRA and CDR2 as YSYEKL. The CDR3 reads CASSQDFTGGDHTGELFF. CDR3 DNA sequence: TGCGCCAGCAGCCAAGACTTCACAGGGGGCGATCACACCGGGGAGCTGTTTTTT.

This clone was observed a handful of times. The rearrangement links TRBV18 to TRBJ1-2; weak D call: TRBD1 (6 bases). In germline, CDR1 is KGHSH, CDR2 LQKENI. V was shortened by 3 bases and J by 5 bases, with 13 bases between the two germline ends. The CDR3 sequence is 14 residues long. The CDR3 DNA is TGTGCCAGCTCACCTCCAGGGGAGATGTATGGCTACACCTTC. Its protein product is CASSPPGEMYGYTF.

The V gene is TRBV19, the J gene TRBJ1-6; tentatively, D is TRBD1 (5 bases). This CDR3 comprises 14 residues. Germline-derived CDR1 and CDR2 are LNHDA and SQIVND (reference sequence). Between the trimmed V and J ends, which lost 6 bases and 2 bases, there was a span of 8 bases. The CDR3 DNA sequence: TGTGCCAGTAGGACAGTCACCTATAATTCACCCCTCCACTTT. Encoded protein: CASRTVTYNSPLHF.

This chain links TRBV5-4 with TRBJ2-6; D not certain. Germline V lookup: CDR1 SGHNT, CDR2 YYREEE (reference sequence). Trimming removed 6 bases from V and 0 bases from J, with 19 bases in between. The CDR3 sequence is 18 residues long. The CDR3 loop is CASTPNVELYSGANVLTF. CDR3 bases: TGTGCCAGCACCCCGAATGTAGAACTTTACTCTGGGGCCAACGTCCTGACTTTC.

The CDR3 spells CASRTGSSGNTIYF. The CDR3 DNA reads TGTGCCAGCAGAACGGGGAGCTCTGGAAACACCATATATTTT. This chain links TRBV6-5 with TRBJ1-3; no definite D call. The V and J ends lost 6 bases and 0 bases respectively, with 9 bases between them. There are 14 residues in the CDR3. CDR1 is MNHEY and CDR2 is SVGAGI in the germline V gene.

This clone was seen once. V usage is TRBV6-4 and J usage is TRBJ2-1; tentative D call: TRBD1 (5 bases). The V gene's germline CDR1 is MRHNA and CDR2 SNTAGT. The ends were cut back, 3 bases at V and 3 bases at J, with 6 bases in the middle. The CDR3 length is 13 residues. The CDR3 protein is CASSEDNYNEQFF. CDR3 nucleotides: TGTGCCAGCAGTGAGGACAACTACAATGAGCAGTTCTTC.

The chain couples TRBV2 to TRBJ2-2, with D possibly TRBD1 on 5 matching bases. The CDR3 extends over 17 amino acids. With 4 bases removed from V and 7 bases from J, the gap between germline ends came to 22 bases. Germline-derived CDR1 and CDR2 are SNHLY and FYNNEI. Here the CDR3 reads CASSVSGHGARGGELFF. The CDR3 DNA sequence: TGTGCCAGCAGTGTTTCCGGACATGGGGCGAGAGGCGGGGAGCTGTTTTTT.

The rearrangement uses TRBV7-9 and TRBJ1-6; TRBD1 agrees at 9 bases. V was clipped by 3 bases and J by 1 base; unmatched bases: 4. The CDR3 consists of 17 residues. The germline gives CDR1 SEHNR, CDR2 FQNEAQ (reference sequence). The CDR3 nucleotides are TGTGCCAGCAGCTTCCGGGGACAGGGTTCCTATAATTCACCCCTCCACTTT. Translation gives CASSFRGQGSYNSPLHF.

The CDR3 DNA reads as TGTGCCAGCAGTATAACCGGGACAGCTAGTCAGCCCCAGCATTTT. Translated: CASSITGTASQPQHF. V and J are TRBV7-2 and TRBJ1-5, with 7 bases identical to TRBD1. Losses at the gene ends were 6 bases for V and 6 bases for J; bases not matched to a gene: 11. Germline V gene data show CDR1 as SGHTA and CDR2 as FQGNSA. The CDR3 sequence is 15 residues long.

The chain couples TRBV19 to TRBJ1-4; D is perhaps TRBD1 (6 bases). The V end lost 5 bases, the J end lost 4 bases, and 17 bases lay between the germline ends. The CDR3 contains 16 residues. The germline V gene encodes CDR1 LNHDA and CDR2 SQIVND (reference sequence). The chain's CDR3 is CASSQLGQTLNEKLFF. DNA of the CDR3: TGTGCCAGTAGTCAGCTCGGACAGACCCTTAATGAAAAACTGTTTTTT.

This chain joins TRBV7-8 and TRBJ1-1, with a possible D match to TRBD1 (6 bases). CDR1 is SGHVS, CDR2 FQNEAQ, per germline. V gave up 1 base and J gave up 5 bases, with 17 bases separating them. CDR3 size: 16 residues. CDR3 sequence: CASSLEGRQVQTEAFF. The CDR3 nucleotides are TGTGCCAGCAGCTTAGAAGGTAGACAGGTACAGACTGAAGCTTTCTTT.

The rearrangement joins TRBV30 to TRBJ2-5; D is possibly TRBD2 (5 bases). The germline V and J ends were trimmed by 5 bases and 5 bases, with 12 bases remaining between them. The CDR3 sequence is 12 residues long. Germline V gives CDR1 GTSNPN, CDR2 SVGIG (reference sequence). CDR3 sequence reads: CAWCGQRETQYF. The CDR3 DNA reads as TGTGCCTGGTGCGGTCAGCGGGAGACCCAGTACTTC.

The chain's CDR3 is CASSNIAKNIQYF. The DNA for the CDR3 is TGTGCCAGTAGTAACATAGCCAAAAACATTCAGTACTTC. V usage is TRBV19 and J usage is TRBJ2-4; D call uncertain. Germline V CDR1 and CDR2: LNHDA, SQIVND (reference sequence). The CDR3 runs to 13 residues. V lost 4 bases to trimming and J lost 0 bases, with 4 bases between them. The full variable domain, in which reference TRBV19 and TRBJ2-4 provide the parts outside the CDR3, is DGGITQSPKYLFRKEGQNVTLSCEQNLNHDAMYWYRQDPGQGLRLIYYSQIVNDFQKGDIAEGYSVSREKKESFPLTVTSAQKNPTAFYLCASSNIAKNIQYFGAGTRLSVL.

This clone was seen a few times. The chain employs TRBV27 and TRBJ1-2, with 7 bases fitting TRBD1. Germline CDR1 and CDR2: MNHEY and SMNVEV (reference sequence). The V segment lost 5 bases and the J segment 7 bases; nucleotides outside the gene matches: 7. This CDR3 has 13 amino acids. The CDR3 coding sequence is TGTGCCAGCAGTAGGACAGGAGTCTTTGGCTACACCTTC. It is translated as CASSRTGVFGYTF.

The chain uses TRBV11-3 and TRBJ2-3, with D uncertain. Trimming shortened V by 1 base and J by 3 bases, and 17 bases separated the two germline ends. This CDR3 comprises 17 residues. The V gene's germline CDR1 is SGHNT and CDR2 YENEEA. The CDR3 region is CASSLGSKTLGTDTQYF. The CDR3 DNA follows: TGTGCCAGCAGCTTAGGGAGCAAGACCCTTGGGACAGATACGCAGTATTTT. Full variable domain (missing parts from reference TRBV11-3 and TRBJ2-3): EAGVVQSPRYKIIEKKQPVAFWCNPISGHNTLYWYLQNLGQGPELLIRYENEEAVDDSQLPKDRFSAERLKGVDSTLKIQPAELGDSAVYLCASSLGSKTLGTDTQYFGPGTRLTVL.

Here the CDR3 reads CASSGSYTGELFF. As DNA, the CDR3 is TGCGCCAGCAGTGGCAGTTACACCGGGGAGCTGTTTTTT. The V call is TRBV10-1, the J call TRBJ2-2; no firm D call. Trimming removed 4 bases from V and 3 bases from J, with 6 bases in between. Germline lookup yields CDR1 WNHNN and CDR2 SYGVQD (reference sequence). The CDR3 spans 13 residues.

This chain joins TRBV30 and TRBJ1-3; possible D gene TRBD1, 5 bases. The CDR3 is made up of 15 amino acids. V dropped 4 bases and J dropped 7 bases, with 20 bases sitting between them. From germline, CDR1 is GTSNPN and CDR2 SVGIG (reference sequence). Here the CDR3 reads CAWTFQGVFGNTIYF. Here the CDR3 DNA reads TGTGCCTGGACATTCCAAGGGGTGTTTGGGAACACCATATATTTT.

This clone has just one count. The chain has TRBV28 and TRBJ1-4, with 7 bases identical to TRBD1. The germline V gene encodes CDR1 MDHEN and CDR2 SYDVKM. CDR3 length equals 16 residues. The junction had 6 bases not matched to a gene; V was cut back by 5 bases and J by 0 bases. This CDR3 reads CASSRDRAATNEKLFF. The CDR3 DNA follows: TGTGCCAGCAGTCGCGACAGGGCTGCAACTAATGAAAAACTGTTTTTT.

The chain joins TRBV2 to TRBJ1-4; 7 nucleotides align to TRBD1. Germline V gene data show CDR1 as SNHLY and CDR2 as FYNNEI. CDR3 size: 14 residues. V was clipped by 10 bases and J by 8 bases; unmatched bases: 13. DNA for the CDR3: TGTGCCACTGGGGAGGACCCACAGGGGGAAAAACTGTTTTTT. Its protein product is CATGEDPQGEKLFF.

This sequence joins TRBV5-5 and TRBJ1-2, with a tentative D call TRBD1 (6 bases). There are 14 residues in the CDR3. V was cut by 4 bases and J by 13 bases, with 23 bases left in between. The germline V gene has CDR1 SGHKS and CDR2 YYEKEE (reference sequence). CDR3 nucleotides: TGTGCCAGCAGCCCCCCCGGACAGCCATTTTCCGGCACCTTC. Amino acids: CASSPPGQPFSGTF.

A few counts support this clone. The chain has TRBV3-1 (or the pseudogene TRBV3-2) and TRBJ2-7; D possibly corresponds to TRBD2 (6 bases). V lost 4 bases, J lost 7 bases, and 14 bases lay in between. Germline CDR1 and CDR2: LGHDT and YNNKEL (reference sequence). This CDR3 has 13 residues. The CDR3 bases are TGTGCCAGCAGCCTCTACGCGGGACGGGAGCAGTACTTC. Translated, it gives CASSLYAGREQYF.

This clone has more than one count but fewer than ten. This rearrangement joins TRBV18 to TRBJ1-2; D perhaps matches TRBD1 (5 bases). Trimming removed 1 base at V and 4 bases at J, with 16 bases between. The CDR3 is 16 residues long. Germline loops: CDR1 KGHSH, CDR2 LQKENI. The CDR3 loop reads CASSPLGDQGFYGYTF. For the CDR3, the DNA is TGTGCCAGCTCACCACTCGGAGATCAGGGTTTCTATGGCTACACCTTC.

V gene TRBV2 combines with J gene TRBJ1-4; 8 nucleotides line up with TRBD1. Germline assignment: CDR1 SNHLY and CDR2 FYNNEI. Losses at the gene ends were 8 bases for V and 6 bases for J; bases not matched to a gene: 5. This CDR3 comprises 13 residues. CDR3 DNA sequence: TGTGCCAGCGGGGACAGGCTACATGAAAAACTGTTTTTT. It encodes CASGDRLHEKLFF.

J is TRBJ2-5 and V is TRBV6-5; a weak D match, TRBD2 (6 bases). Per the germline V gene, CDR1 is MNHEY and CDR2 is SVGAGI. Trimming removed 0 bases from V and 7 bases from J, with 15 bases in between. The CDR3 contains 15 residues. The CDR3: CASSYSTSGGGTQYF. As DNA, the CDR3 is TGTGCCAGCAGTTACTCGACTAGTGGTGGGGGGACCCAGTACTTC.